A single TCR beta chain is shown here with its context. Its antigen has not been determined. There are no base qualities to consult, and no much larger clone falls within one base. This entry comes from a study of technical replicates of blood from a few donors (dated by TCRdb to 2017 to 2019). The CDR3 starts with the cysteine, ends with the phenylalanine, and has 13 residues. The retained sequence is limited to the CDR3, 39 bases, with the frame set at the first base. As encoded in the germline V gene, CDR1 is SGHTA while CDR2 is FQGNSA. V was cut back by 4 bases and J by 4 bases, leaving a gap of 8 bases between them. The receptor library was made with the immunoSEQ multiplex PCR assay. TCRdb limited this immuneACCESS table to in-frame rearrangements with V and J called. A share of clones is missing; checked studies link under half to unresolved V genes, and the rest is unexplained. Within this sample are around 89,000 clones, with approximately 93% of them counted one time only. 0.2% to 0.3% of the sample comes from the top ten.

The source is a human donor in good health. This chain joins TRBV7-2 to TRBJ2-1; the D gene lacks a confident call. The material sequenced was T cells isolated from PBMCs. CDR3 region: CASSSPVYNEQFF. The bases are TGTGCCAGCAGCTCCCCAGTATACAATGAGCAGTTCTTC. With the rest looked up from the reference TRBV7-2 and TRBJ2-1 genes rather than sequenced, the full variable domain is GAGVSQSPSNKVTEKGKDVELRCDPISGHTALYWYRQSLGQGLEFLIYFQGNSAPDKSGLPSDRFSAERTGGSVSTLTIQRTQQEDSAVYLCASSSPVYNEQFFGPGTRLTVL.